The text below deals with one T cell receptor (beta chain). This CDR3 region has 15 residues. V lost 5 bases, J lost 6 bases, and 8 bases stayed unmatched. Germline loops: CDR1 LNHDA, CDR2 SQIVND (reference sequence). Profiling relied on immunoSEQ multiplex PCR, and the TCRdb table lists in-frame clones only, not all of them. This sample has 180,000 or so clones, with about nine tenths found just once. Pooling of second doses given at about 4 or about 12 weeks was done. This specimen comes from a study of T cell responses to AZD1222 COVID-19 vaccine. The chain uses TRBV19 and TRBJ2-1; the match to TRBD2 covers 9 bases. The material sequenced was peripheral blood, taken 28 days after the second AZD1222 dose. The sequence was obtained from an adult who received the AZD1222 COVID-19 vaccine. The CDR3 sequence is CASSPRASGANEQFF. Written as DNA, the CDR3 is TGTGCCAGTAGTCCCCGGGCTAGCGGGGCCAATGAGCAGTTCTTC. Supplemented by reference TRBV19 and TRBJ2-1, the full variable domain reads DGGITQSPKYLFRKEGQNVTLSCEQNLNHDAMYWYRQDPGQGLRLIYYSQIVNDFQKGDIAEGYSVSREKKESFPLTVTSAQKNPTAFYLCASSPRASGANEQFFGPGTRLTVL.